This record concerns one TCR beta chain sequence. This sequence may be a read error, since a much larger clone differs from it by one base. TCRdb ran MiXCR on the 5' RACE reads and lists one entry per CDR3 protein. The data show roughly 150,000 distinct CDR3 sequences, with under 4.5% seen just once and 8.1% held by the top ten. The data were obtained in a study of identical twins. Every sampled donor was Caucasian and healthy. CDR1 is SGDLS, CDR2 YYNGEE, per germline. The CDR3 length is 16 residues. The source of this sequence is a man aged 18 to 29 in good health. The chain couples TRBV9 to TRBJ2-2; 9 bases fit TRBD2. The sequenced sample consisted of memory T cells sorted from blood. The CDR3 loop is CASSVGSGRNTGEQFF. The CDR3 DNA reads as TGTGCCAGCAGCGTAGGAAGCGGGAGGAACACCGGGGAGCAGTTTTTT. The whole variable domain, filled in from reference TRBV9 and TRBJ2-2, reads DSGVTQTPKHLITATGQRVTLRCSPRSGDLSVYWYQQSLDQGLQFLIQYYNGEERAKGNILERFSAQQFPDLHSELNLSSLELGDSALYFCASSVGSGRNTGEQFFGEGSRLTVL.